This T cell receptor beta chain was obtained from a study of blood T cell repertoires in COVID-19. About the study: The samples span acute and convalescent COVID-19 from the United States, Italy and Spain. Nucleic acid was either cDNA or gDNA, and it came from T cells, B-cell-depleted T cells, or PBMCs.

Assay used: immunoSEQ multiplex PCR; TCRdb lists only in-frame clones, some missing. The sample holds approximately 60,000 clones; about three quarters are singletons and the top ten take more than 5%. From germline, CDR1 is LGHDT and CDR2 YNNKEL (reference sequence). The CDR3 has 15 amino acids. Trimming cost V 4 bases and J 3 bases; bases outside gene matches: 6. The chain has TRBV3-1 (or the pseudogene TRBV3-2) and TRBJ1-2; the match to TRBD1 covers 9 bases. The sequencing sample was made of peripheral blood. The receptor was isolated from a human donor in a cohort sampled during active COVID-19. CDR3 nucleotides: TGTGCCAGCAGCCCGGGACAGGGAGTATACTATGGCTACACCTTC. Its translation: CASSPGQGVYYGYTF.